This T cell receptor beta chain was identified in a study of cytomegalovirus exposure and HLA in healthy donors. V trimming: 5 bases; J trimming: 3 bases; junction bases outside the gene matches: 6. The CDR3 sequence is 15 residues long. Germline-derived CDR1 and CDR2 are LNHDA and SQIVND (reference sequence). The protocol was immunoSEQ multiplex PCR, while the TCRdb copy is restricted to in-frame clones and leaves out a portion. The data contain some 64,000 clones, 95% to 98% of them seen just once; the ten biggest clones take up around 1.5%. J is TRBJ2-1 and V is TRBV19; 8 bases line up with TRBD1. The receptor was isolated from a woman under 30 in good health and CMV-seropositive. Input material: PBMCs. CDR3 bases: TGTGCCAGTAGTCCCGGACAGGGTGTCTACAATGAGCAGTTCTTC. Translated, it gives CASSPGQGVYNEQFF.